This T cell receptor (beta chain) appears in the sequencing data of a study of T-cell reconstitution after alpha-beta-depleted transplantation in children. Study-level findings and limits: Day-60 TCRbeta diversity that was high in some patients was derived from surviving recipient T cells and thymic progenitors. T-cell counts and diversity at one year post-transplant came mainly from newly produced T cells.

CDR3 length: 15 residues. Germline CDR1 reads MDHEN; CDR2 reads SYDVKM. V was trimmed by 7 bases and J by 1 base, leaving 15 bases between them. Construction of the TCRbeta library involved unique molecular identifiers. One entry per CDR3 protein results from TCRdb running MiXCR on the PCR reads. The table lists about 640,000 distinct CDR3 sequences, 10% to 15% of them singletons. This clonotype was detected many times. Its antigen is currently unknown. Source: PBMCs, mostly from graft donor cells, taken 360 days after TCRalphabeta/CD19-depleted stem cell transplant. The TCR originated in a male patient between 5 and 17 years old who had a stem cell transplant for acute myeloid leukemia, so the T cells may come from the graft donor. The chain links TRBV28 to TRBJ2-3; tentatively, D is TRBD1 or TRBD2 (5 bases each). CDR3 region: CASKFRVGGTDTQYF. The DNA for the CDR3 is TGTGCCAGCAAGTTTAGAGTGGGGGGCACAGATACGCAGTATTTT.